The 2 T cell receptor beta chains below come from one sample, sequenced in a study of T cell changes during pregnancy in multiple sclerosis. Measured with immunoSEQ multiplex PCR; TCRdb has only the in-frame clones, and not every one. The table records nearly 110,000 clones, about 90% of them present only once. This sample comprised peripheral blood, obtained before pregnancy. The source is a female donor with multiple sclerosis, enrolled in a pregnancy study.

The sample holds one count of this clone. The genes are TRBV30 and TRBJ2-2, with D possibly matching TRBD2 (6 bases). V lost 3 bases to trimming and J lost 6 bases, with 26 bases between them. This CDR3 is built from 18 residues. Per the germline V gene, CDR1 is GTSNPN and CDR2 is SVGIG (reference sequence). CDR3 residues: CAWSGWSRETEVSGELFF. Here the CDR3 DNA reads TGTGCCTGGAGCGGGTGGTCCCGGGAGACGGAGGTCTCCGGGGAGCTGTTTTTT. Drawing the rest from reference TRBV30 and TRBJ2-2, the complete variable domain is SQTIHQWPATLVQPVGSPLSLECTVEGTSNPNLYWYRQAAGRGLQLLFYSVGIGQISSEVPQNLSASRPQDRQFILSSKKLLLSDSGFYLCAWSGWSRETEVSGELFFGEGSRLTVL.

To note about this clone: Other DNA variants within this sample encode the same CDR3. This chain uses TRBV7-8 with TRBJ1-6; 7 bases match TRBD1. The length of the CDR3 is 16 residues. V lost 0 bases, J lost 7 bases, and 6 bases stayed unmatched. CDR1 and CDR2 (germline): SGHVS, FQNEAQ. The DNA of the CDR3 is TGTGCCAGCAGCTTAGCGAGACAGGGTTTCAATTCACCCCTCCACTTT. It translates to CASSLARQGFNSPLHF. The entire variable domain, with the rest obtained from reference TRBV7-8 and TRBJ1-6, is as follows: GAGVSQSPRYKVAKRGQDVALRCDPISGHVSLFWYQQALGQGPEFLTYFQNEAQLDKSGLPSDRFFAERPEGSVSTLKIQRTQQEDSAVYLCASSLARQGFNSPLHFGNGTRLTVT.